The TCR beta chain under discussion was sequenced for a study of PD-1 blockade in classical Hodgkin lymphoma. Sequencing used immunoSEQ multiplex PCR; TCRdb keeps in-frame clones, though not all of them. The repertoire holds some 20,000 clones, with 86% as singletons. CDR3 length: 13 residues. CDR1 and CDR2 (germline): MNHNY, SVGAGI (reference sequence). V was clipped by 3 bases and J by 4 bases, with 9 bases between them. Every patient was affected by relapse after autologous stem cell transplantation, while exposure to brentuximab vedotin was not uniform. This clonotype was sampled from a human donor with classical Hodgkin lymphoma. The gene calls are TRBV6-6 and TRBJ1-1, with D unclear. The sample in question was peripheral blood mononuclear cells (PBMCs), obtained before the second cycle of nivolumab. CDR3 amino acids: CASSYDGITEAFF. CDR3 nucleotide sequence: TGTGCCAGCAGTTATGATGGGATCACTGAAGCTTTCTTT.